These T cell receptor beta chains were read from a single sample in a study of T cell changes during pregnancy in multiple sclerosis. Here immunoSEQ multiplex PCR was the method, and the copy in TCRdb shows in-frame clones only, minus some. The table has about 97,000 clones, 90% seen once; the top ten hold around 0.78%. Sequenced here: peripheral blood, sampled in the second trimester of pregnancy. These receptors were obtained from a female donor in good health, enrolled as a control in a pregnancy study. Each CDR3 is given with its conserved first and last residue. D genes are given only for firm matches. The size field is filled for only some rows; it gives once, few, many or a size class.

d_call,clone_size,v_call,j_call,cdr3_aa,cdr3_nt
TRBD2,.,TRBV7-8,TRBJ2-3,CASSGPGLDGADTQYF,TGTGCCAGCAGCGGCCCGGGACTAGATGGGGCAGATACGCAGTATTTT
.,.,TRBV9,TRBJ1-1,CASSVRDTLPNTEAFF,TGTGCCAGCAGCGTACGCGACACCCTCCCGAACACTGAAGCTTTCTTT
.,.,TRBV14,TRBJ1-1,CASSPGGRYTEAFF,TGTGCCAGCAGCCCCGGAGGTCGGTACACTGAAGCTTTCTTT
TRBD1,.,TRBV28,TRBJ1-5,CASSRAGTGRSNQPQHF,TGTGCCAGCAGTAGGGCCGGGACAGGGCGTTCCAATCAGCCCCAGCATTTT
TRBD1,.,TRBV19,TRBJ1-2,CASSINRGEGYTF,TGTGCCAGTAGTATAAACAGGGGTGAGGGCTACACCTTC
.,once,TRBV6-5,TRBJ2-7,CASSSPRDRNSYEQYF,TGTGCCAGCAGTTCCCCCAGGGATAGAAATTCCTACGAGCAGTACTTC
TRBD2,.,TRBV15,TRBJ2-3,CATSWIAGRTDTQYF,TGTGCCACCAGCTGGATAGCGGGACGCACAGATACGCAGTATTTT
.,.,TRBV5-1,TRBJ1-2,CASSLGSTGNGYTF,TGCGCCAGCAGCTTGGGGAGTACGGGAAATGGCTACACCTTC
TRBD2,.,TRBV4-1,TRBJ2-3,CASSQGLAGVLDTQYF,TGCGCCAGCAGCCAGGGGCTAGCGGGAGTGTTAGATACGCAGTATTTT
.,.,TRBV7-6,TRBJ2-2,CASSPDPFGELFF,TGTGCCAGCAGCCCAGATCCCTTCGGGGAGCTGTTTTTT
.,once,TRBV7-8,TRBJ1-2,CASSHRQGLREGYTF,TGTGCCAGCAGCCATCGGCAGGGGCTGAGGGAGGGCTACACCTTC
TRBD2,.,TRBV7-9,TRBJ2-2,CASSLARTSGNTGELFF,TGTGCCAGCAGCTTAGCCCGGACTAGCGGGAACACCGGGGAGCTGTTTTTT
TRBD1,.,TRBV7-9,TRBJ1-5,CASSGSTGGMGNQPQHF,TGTGCCAGCTCGGGGTCGACAGGGGGCATGGGCAATCAGCCCCAGCATTTT
TRBD1,few,TRBV5-1,TRBJ1-6,CASSPGTGQYSPLHF,TGCGCCAGCAGCCCCGGGACAGGGCAGTATTCACCCCTCCACTTT
TRBD2,.,TRBV19,TRBJ2-2,CATCGTGGPVTGELFF,TGTGCCACATGTGGGACGGGAGGGCCGGTCACCGGGGAGCTGTTTTTT
.,.,TRBV5-1,TRBJ1-1,CASSLSRGTEAFF,TGCGCCAGCAGCTTGTCCCGGGGTACTGAAGCTTTCTTT
TRBD1,few,TRBV7-8,TRBJ1-6,CASSLVQTGDSPLHF,TGTGCCAGCAGCTTAGTACAGACAGGGGATTCACCCCTCCACTTT
TRBD1,.,TRBV10-3,TRBJ1-5,CAISESGQPQPQHF,TGTGCCATCAGTGAGTCGGGACAGCCCCAGCCCCAGCATTTT
TRBD1,.,TRBV5-1,TRBJ2-7,CASSLWVGQGSAGSSYEQYF,TGCGCCAGCAGCTTGTGGGTCGGACAGGGGTCCGCGGGGAGCTCCTACGAGCAGTACTTC
.,.,TRBV27,TRBJ1-2,CASSLGGANGYTF,TGTGCCAGCAGTTTAGGGGGGGCGAATGGCTACACCTTC
.,.,TRBV28,TRBJ1-6,CASSLWEGRNSPLHF,TGTGCCAGCAGTTTATGGGAGGGTAGGAATTCACCCCTCCACTTT
.,.,TRBV4-1,TRBJ1-4,CASSLAGGPANEKLFF,TGCGCCAGCAGCCTCGCCGGGGGGCCGGCTAATGAAAAACTGTTTTTT
TRBD1,once,TRBV6-5,TRBJ1-6,CASKRGQNSPLHF,TGTGCCAGCAAAAGGGGGCAGAATTCACCCCTCCACTTT
TRBD2,.,TRBV7-2,TRBJ2-7,CASSLVAAGGPYEQYF,TGTGCCAGCAGCTTAGTGGCGGCGGGAGGGCCGTACGAGCAGTACTTC
TRBD2,.,TRBV4-2,TRBJ2-7,CASSQDVSLAGAGEQYF,TGTGCCAGCAGCCAAGATGTAAGTCTAGCGGGGGCCGGGGAGCAGTACTTC
TRBD1,.,TRBV7-2,TRBJ1-2,CASSLSRGTANYGYTF,TGTGCCAGCAGCTTAAGTAGGGGGACAGCTAACTATGGCTACACCTTC
.,.,TRBV7-2,TRBJ2-4,CASSLAAGQKNIQYF,TGTGCCAGCAGCTTAGCGGCAGGGCAGAAAAACATTCAGTACTTC
.,.,TRBV18,TRBJ1-6,CASSPPGPFPPLHF,TGTGCCAGCTCACCGCCAGGCCCTTTTCCACCCCTCCACTTT
.,.,TRBV28,TRBJ1-4,CASSLFQGNEKLFF,TGTGCCAGCAGTTTATTTCAGGGGAATGAAAAACTGTTTTTT
.,.,TRBV7-2,TRBJ2-1,CASTPPPDNEQFF,TGTGCCAGCACCCCACCCCCGGACAATGAGCAGTTCTTC